These 26 T cell receptor beta chains came from one sample sequenced in a study of T cell changes during pregnancy in multiple sclerosis. Clones were sequenced by immunoSEQ multiplex PCR, and TCRdb holds only the in-frame ones, with some missing. This table has approximately 99,000 clones, approximately 90% appearing once. The input for sequencing was peripheral blood, taken in the second trimester of pregnancy. These receptors originate from a female donor in good health, enrolled as a control in a pregnancy study.

The chain couples TRBV6-5 to TRBJ2-2, with D maybe TRBD2 (5 bases). Germline lookup yields CDR1 MNHEY and CDR2 SVGAGI. Trimming left V 6 bases short and J 4 bases short, with 9 bases between. The CDR3 consists of 13 residues. CDR3 region: CASRTEVTGELFF. The DNA of the CDR3 is TGTGCCAGCAGAACGGAGGTCACCGGGGAGCTGTTTTTT.

The J gene is TRBJ2-1, the V gene TRBV2; 13 bases align to TRBD2. Germline V gene sequence: CDR1 SNHLY, CDR2 FYNNEI. After removal of 8 bases from V and 8 bases from J, the junction contained 6 bases not matched to a gene. This CDR3 has 14 amino acids. In nucleotides, the CDR3 is TGTGCCAGCGAAGTGGGACTAGCGGGGTATGAGCAGTTCTTC. As protein: CASEVGLAGYEQFF.

The rearrangement links TRBV11-2 to TRBJ1-3, with 7 bases that match TRBD1. V gave up 3 bases and J gave up 0 bases; unmatched junction bases: 2. The CDR3 extends over 15 amino acids. Looked up from germline, CDR1 is SGHAT and CDR2 is FQNNGV. The CDR3 region is CASSLGQFSGNTIYF. Here the CDR3 DNA reads TGTGCCAGCAGCTTGGGACAGTTCTCTGGAAACACCATATATTTT.

The rearrangement uses TRBV14 and TRBJ2-1; TRBD2 matches 9 bases. Germline CDR1 reads SGHDN; CDR2 reads FVKESK. Trimming at V came to 3 bases and at J to 4 bases, leaving 7 bases not matched to a gene. The CDR3 loop spans 16 amino acids. The CDR3 region has the DNA TGTGCCAGCAGCCAGGAAAGCGGGGGGATTTACAATGAGCAGTTCTTC. Translated: CASSQESGGIYNEQFF.

The chain employs TRBV5-1 and TRBJ2-3; 9 bases fit TRBD2. The length of the CDR3 is 15 residues. J gave up 3 bases and V 5 bases, and 7 bases lay outside the gene matches. Germline loops: CDR1 SGHRS, CDR2 YFSETQ. CDR3 region: CASRLHSGGTDTQYF. The CDR3 DNA reads as TGCGCCAGCAGGTTACATAGCGGGGGTACAGATACGCAGTATTTT.

The chain recombines TRBV5-1 with TRBJ2-2; the match to TRBD2 covers 12 bases. The germline gives CDR1 SGHRS, CDR2 YFSETQ. The CDR3 length is 17 residues. V gave up 0 bases and J gave up 7 bases; unmatched junction bases: 7. The CDR3 DNA follows: TGCGCCAGCAGCTTGGGTCCGACTAGCGGGAGTGGCGGGGAGCTGTTTTTT. The encoded protein is CASSLGPTSGSGGELFF.

This clone has more than one count but fewer than ten. This sequence joins TRBV12-5 and TRBJ1-1; D unresolved. Looked up from germline, CDR1 is LGHNT and CDR2 is FRNRAP. This CDR3 has 14 residues. Between the trimmed V and J ends, which lost 2 bases and 0 bases, there was a span of 7 bases. CDR3 amino acids: CASGLRTMNTEAFF. The DNA of the CDR3 is TGTGCTAGTGGTTTGAGGACTATGAACACTGAAGCTTTCTTT.

This chain connects TRBV21-1 to TRBJ1-5; whether TRBD1, the table's D call, matches the DNA was not checked. TRBV21-1 is a pseudogene. CDR3 length equals 17 residues. The chain's CDR3 is CASSAGTGGVGNQPQHF. For the CDR3, the DNA is TGTGCCAGCAGCGCCGGGACAGGGGGCGTAGGCAATCAGCCCCAGCATTTT.

The V gene is TRBV5-1, the J gene TRBJ2-3; 7 nucleotides agree with TRBD2. V shed 6 bases, J shed 2 bases, and the junction held 6 bases outside the gene matches. This CDR3 region has 14 residues. Germline V lookup: CDR1 SGHRS, CDR2 YFSETQ. CDR3 protein: CASTREGVTDTQYF. The CDR3 coding sequence is TGCGCCAGCACGAGGGAGGGAGTCACAGATACGCAGTATTTT.

The chain joins TRBV4-1 to TRBJ2-5, with TRBD2 matching over 10 bases. The CDR3 is made up of 17 amino acids. J gave up 2 bases and V 3 bases, and 9 bases lay outside the gene matches. Germline-derived CDR1 and CDR2 are MGHRA and YSYEKL. The CDR3 region has the DNA TGCGCCAGCAGCCACTTCGAGTTAGCGGGGGGACAAGAGACCCAGTACTTC. Amino acid sequence: CASSHFELAGGQETQYF.

The gene calls are TRBV2 and TRBJ1-6; weak D call: TRBD1 (6 bases). The CDR3 loop spans 16 amino acids. Trimming removed 4 bases at V and 6 bases at J, with 16 bases between. Germline CDR1 is SNHLY and CDR2 is FYNNEI. CDR3 nucleotides: TGTGCCAGCAGTGCCTGGGGAGGGGGTTCTAATTCACCCCTCCACTTT. As protein: CASSAWGGGSNSPLHF.

The chain recombines TRBV7-2 with TRBJ1-6; no reliable D call. Trimming left V 0 bases short and J 11 bases short, with 8 bases between. CDR1 and CDR2 from the germline V gene are SGHTA and FQGNSA. The CDR3 runs to 13 residues. The CDR3 nucleotides are TGTGCCAGCAGCTTAGCGAGAGGGACACCCCTCCACTTT. Protein sequence: CASSLARGTPLHF.

CDR3 residues: CASSGDLEAGELFF. CDR3 coding DNA: TGCGCCAGCAGCGGGGACTTGGAAGCCGGGGAGCTGTTTTTT. This chain links TRBV5-1 with TRBJ2-2; D might be TRBD2 (6 bases). The CDR3 consists of 14 residues. Germline CDR1 reads SGHRS; CDR2 reads YFSETQ. V was trimmed by 4 bases and J by 6 bases, leaving 13 bases between them.

The chain's CDR3 is CASRLAGVNEQFF. The CDR3 nucleotides are TGTGCCAGTCGACTAGCGGGGGTCAATGAGCAGTTCTTC. This chain uses TRBV6-6 with TRBJ2-1, with 12 bases that match TRBD2. After removal of 9 bases from V and 6 bases from J, the junction contained 3 bases not matched to a gene. Germline V gene sequence: CDR1 MNHNY, CDR2 SVGAGI (reference sequence). The CDR3 length is 13 residues.

This chain links TRBV9 with TRBJ2-7; D might be TRBD1 (5 bases). The CDR3 runs to 15 residues. Trimming removed 0 bases at V and 1 base at J, with 11 bases between. The germline V gene encodes CDR1 SGDLS and CDR2 YYNGEE. Written as DNA, the CDR3 is TGTGCCAGCAGCGTAGAGGGGAACCCTTCCTACGAGCAGTACTTC. It yields the protein CASSVEGNPSYEQYF.

CDR3 region: CASRVDRGETGELFF. In DNA, the CDR3 is TGTGCCAGCAGGGTAGACAGGGGAGAGACCGGGGAGCTGTTTTTT. This chain joins TRBV2 and TRBJ2-2; 8 nucleotides align to TRBD1. The CDR3 covers 15 residues. Trimming cost V 6 bases and J 5 bases; bases outside gene matches: 8. The V gene's germline CDR1 is SNHLY and CDR2 FYNNEI.

The sample holds a few counts of this clone. The chain uses TRBV19 and TRBJ2-7, with 7 bases fitting TRBD1. CDR1 LNHDA and CDR2 SQIVND come from the germline V gene (reference sequence). The CDR3 sequence is 14 residues long. V shed 0 bases and J 3 bases; nucleotides not matched to a gene: 2. DNA of the CDR3: TGTGCCAGTAGTATAGAGGGACAGTACTACGAGCAGTACTTC. This codes for CASSIEGQYYEQYF.

The rearrangement links TRBV7-9 to TRBJ2-7, with TRBD2 matching over 9 bases. The CDR3 contains 17 residues. V was pared by 1 base and J by 6 bases, with 13 bases of the junction left unmatched. Germline V CDR1 and CDR2: SEHNR, FQNEAQ (reference sequence). CDR3 region: CASSLGSPSGALSEQYF. The CDR3 DNA follows: TGTGCCAGCAGCTTAGGGAGCCCTAGCGGGGCCCTCAGCGAGCAGTACTTC.

The V gene is TRBV10-3, the J gene TRBJ1-5; D is possibly TRBD1 (6 bases). The V and J ends lost 5 bases and 0 bases respectively, with 11 bases between them. Germline V lookup: CDR1 ENHRY, CDR2 SYGVKD. There are 15 residues in the CDR3. The CDR3 coding sequence is TGTGCCATCAGTTCGGGACACTTTAGCAATCAGCCCCAGCATTTT. Protein: CAISSGHFSNQPQHF.

V usage is TRBV19 and J usage is TRBJ2-5, with 12 bases matching TRBD2. The trim removed 3 bases at V and 5 bases at J, leaving 10 bases unmatched. There are 17 residues in the CDR3. Germline CDR1 and CDR2: LNHDA and SQIVND (reference sequence). CDR3 in amino acids: CASSIGLAGGTTETQYF. The CDR3 bases are TGTGCCAGTAGTATCGGCCTAGCGGGAGGGACGACCGAGACCCAGTACTTC.

The gene calls are TRBV10-3 and TRBJ2-7; TRBD1 matches 11 bases. Germline V gene sequence: CDR1 ENHRY, CDR2 SYGVKD. Unmatched junction bases numbered 3, after V lost 3 bases and J lost 5 bases. This CDR3 comprises 14 residues. The CDR3 is CAISELGQGDEQYF. The CDR3 region has the DNA TGTGCCATCAGTGAACTGGGACAGGGGGACGAGCAGTACTTC.

The V call is TRBV7-9, the J call TRBJ1-2; D is uncertain. Germline V gene sequence: CDR1 SEHNR, CDR2 FQNEAQ (reference sequence). CDR3 length: 12 residues. Deletions cut 5 bases from V and 4 bases from J, with 8 bases between. The CDR3 nucleotides read TGTGCCAGCAGCGAAGACACCTATGGCTACACCTTC. The encoded protein is CASSEDTYGYTF.

The chain joins TRBV7-2 to TRBJ1-6; D may be TRBD1 (6 bases). V was clipped by 1 base and J by 7 bases, with 11 bases between them. The CDR3 has 15 amino acids. Germline CDR1 is SGHTA and CDR2 is FQGNSA. The CDR3 reads CASSLVTGQNSPLHF. CDR3 in DNA: TGTGCCAGCAGCTTAGTAACAGGGCAGAATTCACCCCTCCACTTT.

This clone was recorded only once. The chain recombines TRBV7-9 with TRBJ1-4, with no clear D. Germline CDR1 reads SEHNR; CDR2 reads FQNEAQ (reference sequence). Trimming removed 2 bases at V and 14 bases at J, with 15 bases between. This CDR3 is 13 amino acids long. CDR3 DNA: TGTGCCAGCAGCTTAATACAGTGGTCTGCTCTGTTTTTT. It is translated as CASSLIQWSALFF.

This chain links TRBV5-6 with TRBJ2-6, with 8 bases that match TRBD1. CDR1 and CDR2 from the germline V gene are SGHDT and YYEEEE. V gave up 4 bases and J gave up 4 bases; unmatched junction bases: 1. CDR3 size: 14 residues. The CDR3 protein is CASSHRGGANVLTF. Here the CDR3 DNA reads TGTGCCAGCAGCCACAGGGGGGGGGCCAACGTCCTGACTTTC.

The chain uses TRBV7-9 and TRBJ2-5, with 7 nucleotides matching TRBD2. Germline trimming cut 1 base from V and 5 bases from J; bases unmatched to any gene: 10. This CDR3 has 16 residues. The germline CDR1 and CDR2 sequences are SEHNR and FQNEAQ (reference sequence). CDR3 DNA sequence: TGTGCCAGCAGCTTAGAACCCGGACTAGTCAGGGAGACCCAGTACTTC. Residues: CASSLEPGLVRETQYF.